The T cell receptor beta chain described here comes from a study of blood T cells in healthy people across ages. A J-beta primer mix and a sample-barcoded 5' primer were used in a second PCR of roughly 6 to 11 cycles. TCRdb re-called the 5' RACE reads through MiXCR, storing one row per CDR3 protein. The sample lists some 880,000 distinct CDR3 sequences; roughly 40% were seen once. The CDR3 spans 15 residues. The V segment lost 4 bases and the J segment 5 bases; nucleotides outside the gene matches: 9. Looked up from germline, CDR1 is ENHRY and CDR2 is SYGVKD. This clonotype was counted at least ten times.

The V and J genes are TRBV10-3 and TRBJ2-5, with 8 nucleotides matching TRBD1. Sequences were obtained from blood. The origin of this receptor is a young man in good health. The CDR3 is CAISARQGKWETQYF. The CDR3 bases are TGTGCCATCAGTGCCAGACAGGGGAAGTGGGAGACCCAGTACTTC.